This T cell receptor (beta chain) is drawn from a study of cytomegalovirus exposure and HLA in healthy donors. Study outcomes and limitations: Trimming of TCR beta V- and J-genes showed a link, identified in a later analysis, to a missense DCLRE1C variant. HLA alleles showed associations with 15,000 to 20,000 TCR beta sequences in a later analysis, at a 0.05 false discovery rate.

V lost 6 bases and J lost 0, with 11 bases in between. The CDR3 has 13 amino acids. Germline V CDR1 and CDR2: GTSNPN, SVGIG (reference sequence). PCR primers comprised 60 Vbeta and 13 Jbeta primers. Libraries were prepared by immunoSEQ multiplex PCR; TCRdb keeps only in-frame clonotypes and omits some of them. The sample has about 160,000 clones; 60% to 80% are singletons. Notes on this clone: The antigen is unknown.

The sequencing input was PBMCs. This chain joins TRBV30 and TRBJ2-5; no clear D. This sequence was found in a man aged 45-65 years in good health and CMV-seropositive. The CDR3 region has the DNA TGTGCCTGTCTCCCGTCCTACCAAGAGACCCAGTACTTC. It translates to CACLPSYQETQYF.